Sequencing of this T cell receptor (beta chain) was carried out in a study of cytotoxic CD8 clonotypes in ibrutinib-treated CLL. To note about this clone: Its cognate antigen is unknown.

Study findings and constraints: At ibrutinib response, clonality increased, and at progression it declined back toward baseline. Progressing and sustained-remission patients had different sampling times.

Using immunoSEQ multiplex PCR, the repertoire was profiled, and TCRdb retains in-frame clones only, with some absent. This sample has hundreds of thousands of clones, with 70% to 80% found just once. The CDR3 is 15 amino acids. Germline CDR1 and CDR2: MNHEY and SVGAGI. V lost 6 bases to trimming and J lost 2 bases; unmatched junction nucleotides: 7. This sample comprised PBMCs, obtained before ibrutinib treatment. The receptor was isolated from a human donor with chronic lymphocytic leukemia. The chain employs TRBV6-5 and TRBJ2-3, with 8 bases matching TRBD1. The DNA for the CDR3 is TGTGCCAGCAGGGTCCGGGACAGGATCACAGATACGCAGTATTTT. It is translated as CASRVRDRITDTQYF.